The clone carrying this T cell receptor beta chain was observed a single time. This sample stems from a study of response to subunit inactivated influenza vaccine. With V trimmed by 7 bases and J by 5 bases, 6 bases remained unmatched. Germline V gene sequence: CDR1 SGHTA, CDR2 FQGNSA. CDR3 length: 15 residues. In TCRdb, the RT-PCR reads were re-called with MiXCR into one record per CDR3 protein. The table has hundreds of thousands of distinct CDR3 sequences, approximately 17% seen once. This sequence originates from a man aged 50 to 59 who received an inactivated influenza vaccine. Sequenced here: PBMCs from blood, sampled around 5 days after vaccination. The V gene is TRBV7-2, the J gene TRBJ2-3; 13 bases align to TRBD2. The chain's CDR3 is CASTGLAGVGDTQYF. The CDR3 DNA sequence: TGTGCCAGCACCGGACTAGCGGGAGTTGGAGATACGCAGTATTTT. Together with reference TRBV7-2 and TRBJ2-3, the CDR3 gives the full variable domain: GAGVSQSPSNKVTEKGKDVELRCDPISGHTALYWYRQSLGQGLEFLIYFQGNSAPDKSGLPSDRFSAERTGGSVSTLTIQRTQQEDSAVYLCASTGLAGVGDTQYFGPGTRLTVL.